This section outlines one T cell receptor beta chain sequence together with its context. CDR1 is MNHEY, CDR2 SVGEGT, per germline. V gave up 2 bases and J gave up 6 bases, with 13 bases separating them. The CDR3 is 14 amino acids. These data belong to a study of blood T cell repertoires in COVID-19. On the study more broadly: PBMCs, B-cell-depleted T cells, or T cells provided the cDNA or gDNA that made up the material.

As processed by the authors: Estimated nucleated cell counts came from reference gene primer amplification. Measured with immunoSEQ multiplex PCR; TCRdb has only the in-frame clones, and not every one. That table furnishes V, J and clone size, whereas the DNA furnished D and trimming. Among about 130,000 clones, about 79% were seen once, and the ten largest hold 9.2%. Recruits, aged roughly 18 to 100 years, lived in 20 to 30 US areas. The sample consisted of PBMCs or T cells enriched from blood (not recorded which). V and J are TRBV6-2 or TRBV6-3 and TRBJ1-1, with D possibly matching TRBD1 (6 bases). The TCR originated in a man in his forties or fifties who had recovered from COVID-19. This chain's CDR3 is CASSYNRVRAEAFF. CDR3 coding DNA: TGTGCCAGCAGTTACAACAGGGTAAGAGCTGAAGCTTTCTTT.